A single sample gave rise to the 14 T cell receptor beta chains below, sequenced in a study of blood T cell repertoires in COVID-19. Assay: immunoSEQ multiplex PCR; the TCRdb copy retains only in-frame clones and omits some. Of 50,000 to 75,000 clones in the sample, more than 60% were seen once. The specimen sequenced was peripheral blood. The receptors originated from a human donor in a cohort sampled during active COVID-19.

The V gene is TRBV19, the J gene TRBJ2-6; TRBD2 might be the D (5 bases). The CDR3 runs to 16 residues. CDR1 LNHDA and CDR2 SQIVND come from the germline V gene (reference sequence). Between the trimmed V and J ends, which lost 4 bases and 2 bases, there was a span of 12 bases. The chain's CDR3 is CASSSFRGAGANVLTF. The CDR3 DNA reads TGTGCCAGTAGTAGCTTCCGGGGTGCTGGGGCCAACGTCCTGACTTTC.

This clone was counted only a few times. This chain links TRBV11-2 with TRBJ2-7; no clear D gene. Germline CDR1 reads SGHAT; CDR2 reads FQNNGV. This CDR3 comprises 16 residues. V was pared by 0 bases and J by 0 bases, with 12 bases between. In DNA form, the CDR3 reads TGTGCCAGCAGCTTAGAGCGGCTGCCCGCCTCCTACGAGCAGTACTTC. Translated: CASSLERLPASYEQYF.

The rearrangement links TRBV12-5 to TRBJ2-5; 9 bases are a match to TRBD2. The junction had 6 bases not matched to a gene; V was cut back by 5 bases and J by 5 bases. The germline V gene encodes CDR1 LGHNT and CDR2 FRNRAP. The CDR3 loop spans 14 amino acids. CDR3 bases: TGTGCTAGTGGTACCGGGACTAGCTTGGAGACCCAGTACTTC. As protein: CASGTGTSLETQYF.

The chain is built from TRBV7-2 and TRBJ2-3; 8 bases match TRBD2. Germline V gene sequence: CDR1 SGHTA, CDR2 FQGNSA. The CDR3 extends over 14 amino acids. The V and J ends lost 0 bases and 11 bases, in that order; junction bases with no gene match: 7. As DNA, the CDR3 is TGTGCCAGCAGCTTAGCGGTGACCGGGGGGGGGCAGTATTTT. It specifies CASSLAVTGGGQYF.

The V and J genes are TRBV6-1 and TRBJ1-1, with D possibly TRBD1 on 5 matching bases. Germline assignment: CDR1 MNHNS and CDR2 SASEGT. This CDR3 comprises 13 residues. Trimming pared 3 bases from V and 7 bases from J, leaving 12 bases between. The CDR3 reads CASSDGGRDEAFF. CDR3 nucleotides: TGTGCCAGCAGTGACGGGGGGAGGGATGAAGCTTTCTTT.

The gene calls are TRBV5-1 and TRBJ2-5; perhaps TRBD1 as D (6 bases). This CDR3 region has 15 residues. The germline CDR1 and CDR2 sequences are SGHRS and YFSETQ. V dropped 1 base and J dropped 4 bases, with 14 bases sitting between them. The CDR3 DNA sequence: TGCGCCAGCAGCTTGTTAGGGGGATCGGGAGAGACCCAGTACTTC. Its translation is CASSLLGGSGETQYF.

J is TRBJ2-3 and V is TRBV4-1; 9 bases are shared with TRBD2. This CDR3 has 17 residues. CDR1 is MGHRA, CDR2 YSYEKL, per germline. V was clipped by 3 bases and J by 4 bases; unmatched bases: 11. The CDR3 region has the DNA TGCGCCAGCAGCCAGCGACTAGGCGGGGGGGCCTCAGATACGCAGTATTTT. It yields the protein CASSQRLGGGASDTQYF.

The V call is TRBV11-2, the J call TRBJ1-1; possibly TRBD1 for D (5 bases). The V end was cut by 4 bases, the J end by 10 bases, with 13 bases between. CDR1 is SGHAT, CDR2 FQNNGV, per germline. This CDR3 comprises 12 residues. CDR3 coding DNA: TGTGCCAGCAGCTCTGGGGGACTGTCAGCTTTCTTT. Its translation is CASSSGGLSAFF. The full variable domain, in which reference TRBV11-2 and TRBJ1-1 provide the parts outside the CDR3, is EAGVAQSPRYKIIEKRQSVAFWCNPISGHATLYWYQQILGQGPKLLIQFQNNGVVDDSQLPKDRFSAERLKGVDSTLKIQPAKLEDSAVYLCASSSGGLSAFFGQGTRLTVV.

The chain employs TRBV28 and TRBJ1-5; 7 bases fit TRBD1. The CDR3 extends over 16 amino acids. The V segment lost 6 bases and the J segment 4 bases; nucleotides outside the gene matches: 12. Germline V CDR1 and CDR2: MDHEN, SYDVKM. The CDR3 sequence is CASRAYIQGLNQPQHF. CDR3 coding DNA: TGTGCCAGCAGGGCTTATATACAGGGGCTAAATCAGCCCCAGCATTTT.

As DNA, the CDR3 is TGTGCCAGCAGTTCTACCTCGGACAGGGTTCAGCCCCAGCATTTT. It codes for CASSSTSDRVQPQHF. V is TRBV6-2 or TRBV6-3 and J is TRBJ1-5, with 8 bases identical to TRBD1. V lost 4 bases and J lost 6; bases outside the gene matches: 8. CDR1 and CDR2 (germline): MNHEY, SVGEGT. This CDR3 contains 15 residues.

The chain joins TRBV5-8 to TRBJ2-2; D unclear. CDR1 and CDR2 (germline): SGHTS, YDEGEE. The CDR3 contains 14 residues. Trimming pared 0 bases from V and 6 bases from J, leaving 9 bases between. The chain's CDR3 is CASSLDPSPGELFF. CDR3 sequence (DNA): TGTGCCAGCAGCTTGGACCCGAGTCCCGGGGAGCTGTTTTTT.

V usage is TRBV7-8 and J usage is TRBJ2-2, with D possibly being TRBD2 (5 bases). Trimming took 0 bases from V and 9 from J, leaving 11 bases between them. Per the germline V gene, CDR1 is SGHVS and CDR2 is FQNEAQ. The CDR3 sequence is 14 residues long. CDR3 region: CASSLARGRRELFF. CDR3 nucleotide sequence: TGTGCCAGCAGCTTAGCGCGAGGGCGGAGGGAGCTGTTTTTT.

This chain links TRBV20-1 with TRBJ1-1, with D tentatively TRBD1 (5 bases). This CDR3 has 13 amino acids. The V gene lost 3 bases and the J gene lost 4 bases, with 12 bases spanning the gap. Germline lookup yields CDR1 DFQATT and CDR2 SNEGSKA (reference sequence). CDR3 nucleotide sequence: TGCAGTGCTAGTCTGGCCGGGGGCACTGAAGCTTTCTTT. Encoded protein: CSASLAGGTEAFF.

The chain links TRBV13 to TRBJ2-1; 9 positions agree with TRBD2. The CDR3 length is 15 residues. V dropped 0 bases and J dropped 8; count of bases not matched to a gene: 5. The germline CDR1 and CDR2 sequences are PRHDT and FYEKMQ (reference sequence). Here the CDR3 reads CASSLGAGGFDEQFF. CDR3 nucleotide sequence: TGTGCCAGCAGCTTAGGTGCGGGGGGGTTCGATGAGCAGTTCTTC.